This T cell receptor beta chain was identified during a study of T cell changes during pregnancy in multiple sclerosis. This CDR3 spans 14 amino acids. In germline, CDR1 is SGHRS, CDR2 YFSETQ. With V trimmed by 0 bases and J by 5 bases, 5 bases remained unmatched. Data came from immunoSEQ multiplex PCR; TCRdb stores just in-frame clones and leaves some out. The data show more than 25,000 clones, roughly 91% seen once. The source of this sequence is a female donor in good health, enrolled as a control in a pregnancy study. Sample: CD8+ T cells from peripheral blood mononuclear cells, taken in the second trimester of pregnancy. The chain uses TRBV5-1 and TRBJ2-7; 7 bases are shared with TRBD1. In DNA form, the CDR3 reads TGCGCCAGCAGCTTGGGACAGGGAATCAACGAGCAGTACTTC. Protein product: CASSLGQGINEQYF.